The T cell receptor (beta chain) under discussion was sequenced for a study of a mutant IDH1 vaccine in newly diagnosed glioma. Whole-study context: Most had both radiotherapy and temozolomide beforehand; others had only one.

The method was immunoSEQ multiplex PCR; TCRdb's version includes in-frame clones alone and lacks a portion of them. The sample has about 40,000 clones; roughly 84% are singletons. Germline CDR1 is SGHKS and CDR2 is YYEKEE (reference sequence). Trimming cost V 0 bases and J 7 bases, with 15 bases left between them. The CDR3 spans 15 residues. Time point defined: week 11, during vaccination. Vaccine doses each comprised 300 ug of mutant IDH1 20-mer peptide, with topical imiquimod. Broader study findings: Vaccination induced immune responses in roughly 93% of patients.

Regarding this clone: No antigen is known for it.

This clonotype was obtained from a middle-aged man with glioma. The rearrangement joins TRBV5-5 to TRBJ2-3; TRBD2 is a possible D gene (6 bases). Here the sequenced sample was PBMCs, taken from a glioma patient whose treatment included an IDH1 peptide vaccine. The CDR3 nucleotides read TGTGCCAGCAGCTTGGCCGGGGACTCGAGGAATACGCAGTATTTT. It encodes CASSLAGDSRNTQYF.